Listed here is a single TCR beta chain. The antigen is unknown. The data were taken from a study of cytomegalovirus exposure and HLA in healthy donors. Study findings and constraints: While the bulk of TCR sequences proved rare, some public TCRs turned up in many donors. In terms of immune exposure information, only CMV serostatus was available.

The germline V gene encodes CDR1 SEHNR and CDR2 FQNEAQ (reference sequence). There are 16 residues in the CDR3. V gave up 1 base and J gave up 0 bases, with 12 bases separating them. Researchers ran the PCR with 60 Vbeta and 13 Jbeta primers. Sequenced by immunoSEQ multiplex PCR; TCRdb stores in-frame clones only, minus some. Of approximately 100,000 clones in the sample, more than 60% were seen once. Each donor was healthy, and each was a bone marrow donor. The specimen sequenced was PBMCs. V and J are TRBV7-9 and TRBJ1-1, with D hard to call. The TCR was taken from a woman younger than 30 in good health and CMV-seropositive. The CDR3, as DNA: TGTGCCAGCAGCTTAGTAGGACTGTCGATGAACACTGAAGCTTTCTTT. Translating it yields CASSLVGLSMNTEAFF.